Shown below are 30 T cell receptor beta chains from a single sample sequenced in a study of T cells in Graves' hyperthyroidism and ophthalmopathy. Amplified TCR beta CDR3 regions derived from RNA transcripts. Using the HTBI primer set, a first-round RT-PCR was run on the TCR CDR3. TCRdb used MiXCR to reprocess the multiplex PCR reads, holding one entry per CDR3 protein. Found here are approximately 600,000 distinct CDR3 sequences, more than 20% of them singletons; the top ten hold 30% to 40%. Material: blood. The source of these receptors is a man aged 25-40 years with Graves' ophthalmopathy.

V usage is TRBV19 and J usage is TRBJ1-1; D ambiguous. Germline V CDR1 and CDR2: LNHDA, SQIVND (reference sequence). The length of the CDR3 is 14 residues. With 0 bases removed from V and 0 bases from J, the gap between germline ends came to 5 bases. CDR3 residues: CASSIEVLNTEAFF. CDR3 DNA sequence: TGTGCCAGTAGTATAGAGGTCTTGAACACTGAAGCTTTCTTT.

A few counts support this clonotype. The rearrangement uses TRBV30 and TRBJ2-1; 15 nucleotides line up with TRBD2. The germline V gene has CDR1 GTSNPN and CDR2 SVGIG (reference sequence). This CDR3 is built from 17 residues. Trimming cost V 5 bases and J 6 bases; bases outside gene matches: 11. CDR3 DNA sequence: TGTGCCTGGGAAGGACTAGCGGGAGGGAGGGGCTTCAATGAGCAGTTCTTC. This translates into CAWEGLAGGRGFNEQFF.

The sample holds a few counts of this clonotype. The chain recombines TRBV6-5 with TRBJ1-3; D uncertain. The CDR3 runs to 16 residues. V was trimmed by 2 bases and J by 0 bases, leaving 11 bases between them. In germline, CDR1 is MNHEY, CDR2 SVGAGI. CDR3: CASSYDVPSSGNTIYF. CDR3 nucleotide sequence: TGTGCCAGCAGTTACGATGTTCCTAGCTCTGGAAACACCATATATTTT.

This clonotype was seen a single time. The CDR3 region is CASSRSSKNTGANVLTF. The CDR3 coding sequence is TGTGCCAGCAGTCGTTCCAGTAAAAACACTGGGGCCAACGTCCTGACTTTC. The V call is TRBV6-1, the J call TRBJ2-6; no definite D call. The V gene lost 5 bases and the J gene lost 2 bases, with 16 bases spanning the gap. CDR1 MNHNS and CDR2 SASEGT come from the germline V gene. This CDR3 region has 17 residues.

This clonotype was seen a handful of times. The chain joins TRBV20-1 to TRBJ2-3; TRBD2 aligns across 8 bases. Germline loops: CDR1 DFQATT, CDR2 SNEGSKA (reference sequence). The CDR3 extends over 16 amino acids. CDR3 residues: CNASLAGITSTDTQYF. CDR3 in DNA: TGCAATGCCAGTCTAGCGGGTATTACTAGCACAGATACGCAGTATTTT.

This clonotype has a handful of counts. The gene calls are TRBV7-2 and TRBJ2-3; 8 positions agree with TRBD2. The CDR3 consists of 15 residues. The junction had 4 bases not matched to a gene; V was cut back by 0 bases and J by 5 bases. Germline CDR1 is SGHTA and CDR2 is FQGNSA. The CDR3 DNA sequence: TGTGCCAGCAGCTTAGCAGCGGGAGCGCAAGATACGCAGTATTTT. This encodes CASSLAAGAQDTQYF.

This clonotype was observed at least ten times. The rearrangement uses TRBV7-2 and TRBJ1-1; D gene uncertain. V lost 7 bases, J lost 6 bases, and 15 bases lay in between. Germline CDR1 SGHTA, CDR2 FQGNSA. The CDR3 runs to 13 residues. DNA for the CDR3: TGTGCCAGCACCTTCAGTAAGCAGGCTGAAGCTTTCTTT. Its translation is CASTFSKQAEAFF.

This clonotype was observed a handful of times. The germline gene is not matched at one end of the junction; a read error may be the cause. This rearrangement joins TRBV2 to TRBJ2-5, with D perhaps matching TRBD1 (6 bases). The CDR3 has 10 amino acids. The germline CDR1 and CDR2 sequences are SNHLY and FYNNEI. CDR3 amino acids: CASSEGQWDF. Here the CDR3 DNA reads TGTGCCAGCAGTGAGGGACAATGGGACTTC.

The rearrangement joins TRBV6-4 to TRBJ2-7, with TRBD1 matching over 7 bases. This CDR3 spans 14 amino acids. Per germline, CDR1 MRHNA and CDR2 SNTAGT. The V gene end was trimmed by 3 bases and the J gene end by 3 bases; junction bases not matched to a gene: 5. In nucleotides, the CDR3 is TGTGCCAGCAGTGAAGAGACAGGGAGCTACGAGCAGTACTTC. Its translation: CASSEETGSYEQYF.

This clonotype was found a few times. This rearrangement joins TRBV10-2 to TRBJ2-3; tentative D call: TRBD2 (5 bases). CDR3 size: 13 residues. V lost 0 bases, J lost 7 bases, and 8 bases lay in between. Germline V gene lookup returns CDR1 WSHSY and CDR2 SAAADI. For the CDR3, the DNA is TGCGCCAGCAGTGAGTCCGGACTGTATACGCAGTATTTT. Protein sequence: CASSESGLYTQYF.

This clonotype has just a few counts. The chain couples TRBV4-3 to TRBJ2-1; D may be TRBD1 (6 bases). The V end lost 6 bases, the J end lost 4 bases, and 13 bases lay between the germline ends. Germline V gene data show CDR1 as LGHNA and CDR2 as YSLEER. CDR3 length: 14 amino acids. CDR3 region: CASSHGTPYNEQFF. CDR3 sequence (DNA): TGCGCCAGCAGTCACGGGACACCTTACAATGAGCAGTTCTTC.

In its sample, this clonotype was seen a few times. V usage is TRBV2 and J usage is TRBJ2-7; 15 bases are a match to TRBD2. CDR1 is SNHLY and CDR2 is FYNNEI in the germline V gene. V shed 2 bases and J 3 bases; nucleotides not matched to a gene: 8. CDR3 length equals 18 residues. The CDR3 nucleotides read TGTGCCAGCAGTGAAAGAGGACTAGCGGGAGGGGCGAACTACGAGCAGTACTTC. Amino acid sequence: CASSERGLAGGANYEQYF.

This clonotype has a handful of counts. The CDR3 loop is CSAGSGSSYNEQFF. CDR3 DNA sequence: TGCAGTGCTGGTAGCGGAAGCTCCTACAATGAGCAGTTCTTC. The chain has TRBV20-1 and TRBJ2-1, with TRBD2 as a possible D gene (6 bases). Germline V gene sequence: CDR1 DFQATT, CDR2 SNEGSKA (reference sequence). The CDR3 is made up of 14 amino acids. The V and J ends lost 5 bases and 0 bases respectively, with 11 bases between them.

This chain uses TRBV4-3 with TRBJ2-2; 8 nucleotides match TRBD2. Germline V lookup: CDR1 LGHNA, CDR2 YSLEER. Trimming at V came to 3 bases and at J to 4 bases, leaving 4 bases not matched to a gene. This CDR3 contains 15 residues. The CDR3 nucleotides read TGCGCCAGCAGCCATTCAGCGGGAGTCACCGGGGAGCTGTTTTTT. This codes for CASSHSAGVTGELFF.

This clonotype was recorded a few times. The V and J genes are TRBV7-6 and TRBJ1-6, with D unclear. The CDR3 totals 15 residues. V gave up 1 base and J gave up 4 bases, with 8 bases separating them. In germline, CDR1 is SGHVS, CDR2 FNYEAQ. CDR3 coding DNA: TGTGCCAGCAGCTTAGAGGCAGCGTATAATTCACCCCTCCACTTT. This gives the protein CASSLEAAYNSPLHF.

This clonotype was picked up a small number of times. The chain recombines TRBV3-1 with TRBJ2-5, with TRBD2 matching over 14 bases. CDR1 and CDR2 (germline): LGHDT, YNNKEL (reference sequence). There are 15 residues in the CDR3. Trimming at V came to 4 bases and at J to 2 bases, leaving 0 bases not matched to a gene. The CDR3 DNA follows: TGTGCCAGCAGCCGACTAGCGGGAGGGCAAGAGACCCAGTACTTC. Translating it yields CASSRLAGGQETQYF.

This clonotype was seen only a few times. The chain is built from TRBV12-3 or TRBV12-4 and TRBJ2-3, with 7 bases fitting TRBD1. V dropped 2 bases and J dropped 4; count of bases not matched to a gene: 6. This CDR3 is built from 15 residues. In nucleotides, the CDR3 is TGTGCCAGCAGTTTACAAAGGGGGCGCGCAGATACGCAGTATTTT. Encoded protein: CASSLQRGRADTQYF.

This clonotype was detected many times. The J gene is TRBJ1-2, the V gene TRBV20-1; D may be TRBD1 (6 bases). Germline V CDR1 and CDR2: DFQATT, SNEGSKA (reference sequence). Trimming stripped 1 base from V and 8 bases from J, with 14 bases between. This CDR3 region has 13 residues. For the CDR3, the DNA is TGCAGTGCTAGAGCGGGGGGCGAGTGGGGCTACACCTTC. It translates to CSARAGGEWGYTF.

J is TRBJ2-2 and V is TRBV10-3; unclear D gene. Germline CDR1 ENHRY, CDR2 SYGVKD. The CDR3 sequence is 14 residues long. Trimming took off 7 bases at V and 0 bases at J, with 9 bases between the two ends. CDR3 amino acids: CAIMGPSNTGELFF. The CDR3 bases are TGTGCCATCATGGGCCCTTCGAACACCGGGGAGCTGTTTTTT.

This clonotype was seen a few times. The J gene is TRBJ1-4, the V gene TRBV28; D is perhaps TRBD1 (5 bases). V lost 3 bases, J lost 3 bases, and 11 bases lay in between. This CDR3 is built from 15 residues. The V gene's germline CDR1 is MDHEN and CDR2 SYDVKM. The DNA for the CDR3 is TGTGCCAGCAGTTTTATTCAGGGACCTAATGAAAAACTGTTTTTT. Its translation: CASSFIQGPNEKLFF.

The rearrangement links TRBV28 to TRBJ1-1, with 9 bases aligning to TRBD1. The CDR3 loop spans 16 amino acids. J gave up 5 bases and V 4 bases, and 11 bases lay outside the gene matches. The germline CDR1 and CDR2 sequences are MDHEN and SYDVKM. CDR3 sequence: CASSSPGQGSKTEAFF. In DNA, the CDR3 is TGTGCCAGCAGTTCGCCGGGACAGGGTTCGAAGACTGAAGCTTTCTTT.

As regards this clonotype: Compared with germline, one end of the junction differs, possibly owing to a read error. V is TRBV5-1 and J is TRBJ1-4; D gene ambiguous. CDR3 size: 15 residues. Germline-derived CDR1 and CDR2 are SGHRS and YFSETQ. CDR3 amino acids: CASSVGGVKNEKLFF. The CDR3 DNA reads TGTGCCAGCAGCGTCGGAGGTGTGAAGAATGAAAAACTGTTTTTT.

This clonotype was seen at least ten times. This chain connects TRBV5-1 to TRBJ2-7, with 7 bases identical to TRBD2. Unmatched junction bases numbered 6, after V lost 0 bases and J lost 0 bases. The CDR3 runs to 16 residues. From germline, CDR1 is SGHRS and CDR2 YFSETQ. CDR3 DNA sequence: TGCGCCAGCAGCTTGGATGGCGGGGGTAGCTCCTACGAGCAGTACTTC. It specifies CASSLDGGGSSYEQYF. Full variable domain (rest looked up from reference TRBV5-1 and TRBJ2-7): KAGVTQTPRYLIKTRGQQVTLSCSPISGHRSVSWYQQTPGQGLQFLFEYFSETQRNKGNFPGRFSGRQFSNSRSEMNVSTLELGDSALYLCASSLDGGGSSYEQYFGPGTRLTVT.

The chain recombines TRBV28 with TRBJ2-7, with 7 bases that match TRBD1. The length of the CDR3 is 14 residues. Germline trimming cut 3 bases from V and 4 bases from J; bases unmatched to any gene: 6. Germline CDR1 reads MDHEN; CDR2 reads SYDVKM. The CDR3 here is CASSFTDRLYEQYF. The CDR3 region has the DNA TGTGCCAGCAGTTTTACGGACAGGTTATACGAGCAGTACTTC.

The chain recombines TRBV5-1 with TRBJ2-1, with 9 bases identical to TRBD2. V dropped 4 bases and J dropped 3; count of bases not matched to a gene: 5. This CDR3 spans 15 amino acids. The germline V gene encodes CDR1 SGHRS and CDR2 YFSETQ. CDR3 bases: TGCGCCAGCAGCCGAGCGGGAGGAAACTACAATGAGCAGTTCTTC. This encodes CASSRAGGNYNEQFF.

This clonotype was seen only once. This chain uses TRBV20-1 with TRBJ2-1; 8 bases agree with TRBD2. The germline V gene has CDR1 DFQATT and CDR2 SNEGSKA (reference sequence). The CDR3 spans 15 residues. The trim removed 3 bases at V and 7 bases at J, leaving 11 bases unmatched. The CDR3 here is CSASSGTRLGNEQFF. DNA for the CDR3: TGCAGTGCTAGCTCCGGGACTAGACTTGGGAATGAGCAGTTCTTC.

Comment on this clonotype: This could be a read error, since a much larger clone is one nucleotide away. This chain uses TRBV28 with TRBJ2-7; TRBD2 agrees at 12 bases. The CDR3 runs 16 residues. Trimming cost V 5 bases and J 8 bases; bases outside gene matches: 13. The V gene's germline CDR1 is MDHEN and CDR2 SYDVKM. The CDR3 sequence is CASSQIRLAGDGKQYF. As DNA, the CDR3 is TGTGCCAGCAGTCAAATTCGACTAGCGGGAGATGGTAAGCAGTACTTC.

This clonotype occurred many times. V and J are TRBV5-1 and TRBJ2-1; no clear D gene. Deletions cut 4 bases from V and 7 bases from J, with 6 bases between. This CDR3 is 11 amino acids long. Germline CDR1 reads SGHRS; CDR2 reads YFSETQ. This CDR3 is CASSTTNEQFF. DNA of the CDR3: TGCGCCAGCAGCACGACTAATGAGCAGTTCTTC.

The CDR3 bases are TGTGCCAGTAGTTCCCGACAGGGGCCCAGCAATCAGCCCCAGCATTTT. Translation: CASSSRQGPSNQPQHF. The chain links TRBV19 to TRBJ1-5, with 8 positions matching TRBD1. The CDR3 is 16 amino acids. Germline trimming cut 5 bases from V and 1 base from J; bases unmatched to any gene: 7. Looked up from germline, CDR1 is LNHDA and CDR2 is SQIVND (reference sequence).

In its sample, this clonotype was seen many times. V usage is TRBV6-1 and J usage is TRBJ2-7; the match to TRBD2 covers 7 bases. The germline V gene has CDR1 MNHNS and CDR2 SASEGT. Unmatched junction bases numbered 6, after V lost 1 base and J lost 0 bases. The CDR3 extends over 16 amino acids. The DNA of the CDR3 is TGTGCCAGCAGTGAAGGGGCTAGCGGCAGCTCCTACGAGCAGTACTTC. It encodes CASSEGASGSSYEQYF.